This T cell receptor beta chain was found in a study of cytomegalovirus exposure and HLA in healthy donors. Findings and limits, study-wide: For cytomegalovirus status, the classifier reportedly gave diagnoses with high specificity and sensitivity. Later analysis demonstrated an association between a missense DCLRE1C variant and TCR beta V- and J-gene trimming.

From germline, CDR1 is SGHNT and CDR2 YYREEE (reference sequence). Trimming took off 1 base at V and 2 bases at J, with 12 bases between the two ends. This CDR3 spans 15 amino acids. Comment on this clone: Antigen unknown.

Both 60 Vbeta primers and 13 Jbeta primers went into the PCR. Using immunoSEQ multiplex PCR, the repertoire was profiled, and TCRdb retains in-frame clones only, with some absent. The sample yields nearly 95,000 clones, 79% seen once. What was sequenced was PBMCs. V is TRBV5-4 and J is TRBJ2-5; no definite D call. This sequence originates from a woman in her 40s in good health and CMV-seronegative. The CDR3 region is CASSLNSVRQETQYF. The CDR3, as DNA: TGTGCCAGCAGCTTGAATTCTGTGCGGCAAGAGACCCAGTACTTC.